The 28 T cell receptor beta chains below all came from one sample that was sequenced in a study of blood T cell repertoires in COVID-19. The table came from immunoSEQ multiplex PCR; TCRdb's copy has only in-frame clones and leaves some out. The sample includes 150,000 to 250,000 clones, about 93% seen only once; the top ten take 0.7% to 0.8%. The sequenced sample was peripheral blood. Every receptor here comes from a man under 40 with COVID-19, enrolled during active disease.

This chain links TRBV2 with TRBJ2-1, with D possibly being TRBD2 (6 bases). The CDR3 has 13 residues. V gave up 4 bases and J gave up 9 bases, with 13 bases separating them. Per the germline V gene, CDR1 is SNHLY and CDR2 is FYNNEI. The CDR3 DNA reads as TGTGCCAGCAGTGCCGGGACTGACGGTGAGCAGTTCTTC. Its protein product is CASSAGTDGEQFF. The full variable domain, completed using reference TRBV2 and TRBJ2-1, is EPEVTQTPSHQVTQMGQEVILRCVPISNHLYFYWYRQILGQKVEFLVSFYNNEISEKSEIFDDQFSVERPDGSNFTLKIRSTKLEDSAMYFCASSAGTDGEQFFGPGTRLTVL.

On this clone: In the same sample, other DNA sequences code for this CDR3. This chain joins TRBV3-1 (or the pseudogene TRBV3-2) and TRBJ1-5, with 7 bases lining up with TRBD1. Germline assignment: CDR1 LGHDT and CDR2 YNNKEL (reference sequence). J lost 7 bases, V lost 2 bases, and 2 bases had no gene match. This CDR3 is 13 amino acids long. The CDR3 loop is CASSQQGDQPQHF. In DNA form, the CDR3 reads TGTGCCAGCAGCCAACAGGGGGACCAGCCCCAGCATTTT.

V gene TRBV19 combines with J gene TRBJ1-1; D remains unclear. Trimming pared 7 bases from V and 1 base from J, leaving 10 bases between. The V gene's germline CDR1 is LNHDA and CDR2 SQIVND (reference sequence). This CDR3 comprises 13 residues. The CDR3 region has the DNA TGTGCCAGTACCATCCCAGAGAACACTGAAGCTTTCTTT. Residues: CASTIPENTEAFF.

This chain joins TRBV5-1 and TRBJ2-2; TRBD1 matches at 8 bases. The V gene's germline CDR1 is SGHRS and CDR2 YFSETQ. This CDR3 has 15 residues. Trimming removed 1 base from V and 1 base from J; junction bases left unmatched: 0. DNA of the CDR3: TGCGCCAGCAGCTTGACAGGGGGGAACACCGGGGAGCTGTTTTTT. Its protein is CASSLTGGNTGELFF.

The chain combines TRBV6-5 with TRBJ2-7, with 11 bases lining up with TRBD2. The CDR3 sequence is 13 residues long. CDR1 and CDR2 (germline): MNHEY, SVGAGI. V lost 8 bases to trimming and J lost 7 bases; unmatched junction nucleotides: 7. CDR3 amino acids: CASRLAGPSEQYF. For the CDR3, the DNA is TGTGCCAGCCGACTAGCGGGGCCTTCTGAGCAGTACTTC.

Of note for this clone: Other nucleotide sequences in the sample specify the same CDR3. Written as DNA, the CDR3 is TGTGCCAGCTCACCAAGCAGGGACACTGAAGCTTTCTTT. Translated: CASSPSRDTEAFF. The chain uses TRBV18 and TRBJ1-1; perhaps TRBD1 as D (5 bases). Germline V CDR1 and CDR2: KGHSH, LQKENI. V lost 2 bases to trimming and J lost 3 bases, with 7 bases between them. The CDR3 length is 13 residues.

V is TRBV19 and J is TRBJ1-1; maybe TRBD1 (6 bases). The CDR3 runs 14 residues. Germline V CDR1 and CDR2: LNHDA, SQIVND (reference sequence). The V end lost 7 bases, the J end lost 3 bases, and 15 bases lay between the germline ends. Written as DNA, the CDR3 is TGTGCCAGTAACTTCAGGGGCGCGGACACTGAAGCTTTCTTT. Amino acids: CASNFRGADTEAFF.

J is TRBJ2-3 and V is TRBV19, with TRBD1 as a possible D gene (5 bases). The CDR3 loop spans 14 amino acids. V lost 2 bases, J lost 6 bases, and 12 bases lay in between. Germline CDR1 is LNHDA and CDR2 is SQIVND (reference sequence). In nucleotides, the CDR3 is TGTGCCAGTAGTATACTGGGGCGCGGCGATACGCAGTATTTT. Translation gives CASSILGRGDTQYF.

The chain combines TRBV19 with TRBJ1-1; maybe TRBD1 (5 bases). V lost 1 base and J 4 bases, leaving 10 bases between the germline ends. The CDR3 sequence is 14 residues long. Germline loops: CDR1 LNHDA, CDR2 SQIVND (reference sequence). CDR3 sequence: CASSIGRVFTEAFF. The CDR3 DNA follows: TGTGCCAGTAGTATAGGCAGGGTATTCACTGAAGCTTTCTTT. Complete variable domain (other parts from reference TRBV19 and TRBJ1-1): DGGITQSPKYLFRKEGQNVTLSCEQNLNHDAMYWYRQDPGQGLRLIYYSQIVNDFQKGDIAEGYSVSREKKESFPLTVTSAQKNPTAFYLCASSIGRVFTEAFFGQGTRLTVV.

The chain recombines TRBV14 with TRBJ1-5, with 10 bases matching TRBD1. Germline V gene lookup returns CDR1 SGHDN and CDR2 FVKESK. This CDR3 has 15 amino acids. Trimming removed 4 bases from V and 3 bases from J; junction bases left unmatched: 3. The CDR3 region has the DNA TGTGCCAGCAGCCCCGGGACAGGGGCCAATCAGCCCCAGCATTTT. Amino acids: CASSPGTGANQPQHF. Full variable domain (rest looked up from reference TRBV14 and TRBJ1-5): EAGVTQFPSHSVIEKGQTVTLRCDPISGHDNLYWYRRVMGKEIKFLLHFVKESKQDESGMPNNRFLAERTGGTYSTLKVQPAELEDSGVYFCASSPGTGANQPQHFGDGTRLSIL.

In this sample, this clone turned up once. The chain links TRBV18 to TRBJ1-1; TRBD1 might be the D (5 bases). The CDR3 has 15 residues. Trimming removed 4 bases from V and 3 bases from J, with 15 bases in between. CDR1 and CDR2 (germline): KGHSH, LQKENI. The CDR3 DNA reads as TGTGCCAGCTCACTATGGGGCGCGTTGGACACTGAAGCTTTCTTT. It specifies CASSLWGALDTEAFF.

This chain links TRBV5-4 with TRBJ1-2; 9 bases match TRBD1. V shed 4 bases and J 7 bases; nucleotides not matched to a gene: 11. CDR3 length equals 15 residues. Germline V lookup: CDR1 SGHNT, CDR2 YYREEE (reference sequence). The CDR3 loop reads CASSPAGTGGGGYTF. The CDR3 bases are TGTGCCAGCAGCCCGGCAGGAACAGGGGGCGGTGGCTACACCTTC.

This chain uses TRBV18 with TRBJ2-5; 11 bases are shared with TRBD2. The CDR3 has 16 residues. J was trimmed by 2 bases and V by 1 base; bases with no gene match: 3. The V gene's germline CDR1 is KGHSH and CDR2 LQKENI. CDR3 DNA sequence: TGTGCCAGCTCACCACTAACTAGCGGGGGACAAGAGACCCAGTACTTC. Translation: CASSPLTSGGQETQYF.

This rearrangement joins TRBV5-4 to TRBJ2-1; perhaps TRBD2 as D (7 bases). The CDR3 is 18 residues long. Germline CDR1 is SGHNT and CDR2 is YYREEE (reference sequence). With 0 bases removed from V and 1 base from J, the gap between germline ends came to 17 bases. The CDR3 loop is CASSLGGGSPVSYNEQFF. In DNA, the CDR3 is TGTGCCAGCAGCTTGGGGGGGGGCAGTCCAGTTTCCTACAATGAGCAGTTCTTC.

V gene TRBV7-9 combines with J gene TRBJ1-3, with D unresolved. The V end was cut by 1 base, the J end by 0 bases, with 10 bases between. This CDR3 is 16 amino acids long. CDR1 and CDR2 from the germline V gene are SEHNR and FQNEAQ (reference sequence). The CDR3 region is CASSLELLGSGNTIYF. As DNA, the CDR3 is TGTGCCAGCAGCTTAGAGTTACTAGGCTCTGGAAACACCATATATTTT.

This clone was recorded once. CDR3 sequence (DNA): TGCGCCAGCAGCTTGACGGCGGGGAGCTCCTACAATGAGCAGTTCTTC. Amino acid sequence: CASSLTAGSSYNEQFF. The rearrangement uses TRBV5-1 and TRBJ2-1; a possible D gene is TRBD2 (6 bases). Trimming removed 1 base from V and 0 bases from J, with 11 bases in between. Germline-derived CDR1 and CDR2 are SGHRS and YFSETQ. The CDR3 is 16 residues long.

V and J are TRBV13 and TRBJ1-3, with D unclear. The CDR3 runs to 15 residues. Germline V gene data show CDR1 as PRHDT and CDR2 as FYEKMQ (reference sequence). V dropped 5 bases and J dropped 3 bases, with 14 bases sitting between them. CDR3 sequence (DNA): TGTGCCAGCAGCGGATTGACCGACAATGGAAACACCATATATTTT. It codes for CASSGLTDNGNTIYF. Full variable domain (outside the CDR3, taken from reference TRBV13 and TRBJ1-3): AAGVIQSPRHLIKEKRETATLKCYPIPRHDTVYWYQQGPGQDPQFLISFYEKMQSDKGSIPDRFSAQQFSDYHSELNMSSLELGDSALYFCASSGLTDNGNTIYFGEGSWLTVV.

This clone was detected only once. This chain links TRBV30 with TRBJ1-4; TRBD1 agrees at 9 bases. Trimming took 3 bases from V and 8 from J; bases not matched to a gene: 7. Germline V CDR1 and CDR2: GTSNPN, SVGIG (reference sequence). This CDR3 has 14 residues. The CDR3 sequence: CAWRPGQGIEKLFF. For the CDR3, the DNA is TGTGCCTGGAGGCCCGGACAGGGGATAGAAAAACTGTTTTTT.

The rearrangement joins TRBV14 to TRBJ1-1; TRBD1 is a possible D gene (5 bases). Looked up from germline, CDR1 is SGHDN and CDR2 is FVKESK. V dropped 0 bases and J dropped 4 bases, with 15 bases sitting between them. The CDR3 loop spans 16 amino acids. The CDR3 region has the DNA TGTGCCAGCAGCCAAGAGCAGGGAGGGTATGGCACTGAAGCTTTCTTT. Its protein product is CASSQEQGGYGTEAFF.

The V and J genes are TRBV18 and TRBJ2-3, with D unresolved. This CDR3 comprises 14 residues. The ends were cut back, 5 bases at V and 2 bases at J, with 11 bases in the middle. Germline CDR1 is KGHSH and CDR2 is LQKENI. The CDR3 nucleotides are TGTGCCAGCTCATCGTACAGTTACACAGATACGCAGTATTTT. This encodes CASSSYSYTDTQYF.

This clone was seen once. The chain employs TRBV6-5 and TRBJ1-3; D not resolved. The germline V and J ends were trimmed by 7 bases and 0 bases, with 10 bases remaining between them. CDR1 and CDR2 from the germline V gene are MNHEY and SVGAGI. The length of the CDR3 is 14 residues. The CDR3 here is CASKAGVSGNTIYF. The CDR3 bases are TGTGCCAGCAAGGCGGGTGTCTCTGGAAACACCATATATTTT.

This rearrangement joins TRBV6-5 to TRBJ1-1; the D gene is possibly TRBD1 (6 bases). V lost 1 base and J lost 2, with 11 bases in between. Germline V gene data show CDR1 as MNHEY and CDR2 as SVGAGI. The CDR3 runs 15 residues. CDR3 sequence: CASSYFRGANTEAFF. The CDR3 DNA follows: TGTGCCAGCAGTTACTTCCGGGGGGCTAACACTGAAGCTTTCTTT.

The chain joins TRBV9 to TRBJ1-1; no reliable D call. The CDR3 covers 14 residues. V shed 0 bases and J shed 0 bases, with 6 bases lying between them. Germline loops: CDR1 SGDLS, CDR2 YYNGEE. The CDR3 loop is CASSVDSMNTEAFF. For the CDR3, the DNA is TGTGCCAGCAGCGTAGACAGCATGAACACTGAAGCTTTCTTT.

This rearrangement joins TRBV2 to TRBJ2-4; a possible D gene is TRBD1 (6 bases). The CDR3 totals 13 residues. Trimming removed 6 bases at V and 6 bases at J, with 12 bases between. Germline CDR1 reads SNHLY; CDR2 reads FYNNEI. CDR3 protein: CASSGQLGNIQYF. The CDR3 DNA sequence: TGTGCCAGCAGCGGACAGTTAGGAAACATTCAGTACTTC.

The V and J genes are TRBV13 and TRBJ2-7; TRBD1 might be the D (6 bases). With 5 bases removed from V and 0 bases from J, the gap between germline ends came to 8 bases. Germline V CDR1 and CDR2: PRHDT, FYEKMQ (reference sequence). The CDR3 contains 13 residues. The CDR3 nucleotides read TGTGCCAGCAGCGAGGGACACTCCTACGAGCAGTACTTC. It is translated as CASSEGHSYEQYF.

The chain uses TRBV2 and TRBJ2-4; TRBD1 agrees at 9 bases. The junction had 13 bases not matched to a gene; V was cut back by 6 bases and J by 7 bases. Germline V gene data show CDR1 as SNHLY and CDR2 as FYNNEI. The CDR3 has 16 amino acids. The CDR3: CASSSPPWTGENIQYF. CDR3 DNA: TGTGCCAGCAGCAGCCCGCCATGGACAGGGGAGAACATTCAGTACTTC. The full variable domain, rest sourced from reference TRBV2 and TRBJ2-4, is EPEVTQTPSHQVTQMGQEVILRCVPISNHLYFYWYRQILGQKVEFLVSFYNNEISEKSEIFDDQFSVERPDGSNFTLKIRSTKLEDSAMYFCASSSPPWTGENIQYFGAGTRLSVL.

The rearrangement uses TRBV13 and TRBJ2-3, with 8 bases matching TRBD2. Trimming cost V 5 bases and J 3 bases; bases outside gene matches: 7. This CDR3 comprises 15 residues. Germline lookup yields CDR1 PRHDT and CDR2 FYEKMQ (reference sequence). The CDR3 loop is CASSPPGGRTDTQYF. As DNA, the CDR3 is TGTGCCAGCAGCCCCCCGGGGGGGCGGACAGATACGCAGTATTTT.

This rearrangement joins TRBV3-1 (or the pseudogene TRBV3-2) to TRBJ2-1, with D maybe TRBD2 (6 bases). The CDR3 sequence is 17 residues long. The V end was cut by 1 base, the J end by 0 bases, with 13 bases between. Germline lookup yields CDR1 LGHDT and CDR2 YNNKEL (reference sequence). The CDR3 bases are TGTGCCAGCAGCCAAGGGGAGGCGGCCAGCTCCTACAATGAGCAGTTCTTC. Protein product: CASSQGEAASSYNEQFF.